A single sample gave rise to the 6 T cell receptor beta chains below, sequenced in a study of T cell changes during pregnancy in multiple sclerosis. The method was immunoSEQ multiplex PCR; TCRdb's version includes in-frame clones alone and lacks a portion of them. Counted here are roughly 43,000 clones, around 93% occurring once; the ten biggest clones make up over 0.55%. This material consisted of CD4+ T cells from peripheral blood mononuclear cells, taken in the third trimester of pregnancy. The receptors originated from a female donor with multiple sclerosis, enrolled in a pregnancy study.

The CDR3 here is CASSGSRQSGELFF. The DNA of the CDR3 is TGTGCCAGCAGTGGATCAAGACAGTCCGGGGAGCTGTTTTTT. V gene TRBV2 combines with J gene TRBJ2-2; TRBD1 might be the D (5 bases). V was pared by 4 bases and J by 6 bases, with 12 bases between. The CDR3 extends over 14 amino acids. The V gene's germline CDR1 is SNHLY and CDR2 FYNNEI.

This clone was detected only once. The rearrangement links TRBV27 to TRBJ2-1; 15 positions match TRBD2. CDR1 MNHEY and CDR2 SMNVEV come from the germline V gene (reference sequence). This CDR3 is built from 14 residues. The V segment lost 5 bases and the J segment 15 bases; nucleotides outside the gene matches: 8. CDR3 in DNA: TGTGCCAGCAGTCCTCGGACTAGCGGGGGGGCTGCGTTCTTC. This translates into CASSPRTSGGAAFF.

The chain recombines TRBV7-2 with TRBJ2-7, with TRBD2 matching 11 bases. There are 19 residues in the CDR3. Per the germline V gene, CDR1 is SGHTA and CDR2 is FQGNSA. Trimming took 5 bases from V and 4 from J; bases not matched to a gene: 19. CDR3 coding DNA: TGTGCCAGCAGCCCTGGTCTCATGCGAATAGCGGGGGGGCCTTACGAGCAGTACTTC. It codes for CASSPGLMRIAGGPYEQYF.

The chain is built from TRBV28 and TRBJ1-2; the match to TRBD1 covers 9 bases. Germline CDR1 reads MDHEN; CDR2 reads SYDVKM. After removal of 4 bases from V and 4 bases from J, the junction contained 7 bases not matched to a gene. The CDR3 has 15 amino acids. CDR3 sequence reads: CASSYLTGGSYGYTF. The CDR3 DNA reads TGTGCCAGCAGTTATCTGACAGGGGGTAGCTATGGCTACACCTTC.

The CDR3 loop is CASRLAGVYNEQFF. CDR3 nucleotides: TGTGCCAGCCGGCTAGCGGGAGTTTACAATGAGCAGTTCTTC. The chain employs TRBV2 and TRBJ2-1, with 10 bases that match TRBD2. The CDR3 has 14 residues. The junction had 5 bases not matched to a gene; V was cut back by 8 bases and J by 4 bases. CDR1 is SNHLY and CDR2 is FYNNEI in the germline V gene.

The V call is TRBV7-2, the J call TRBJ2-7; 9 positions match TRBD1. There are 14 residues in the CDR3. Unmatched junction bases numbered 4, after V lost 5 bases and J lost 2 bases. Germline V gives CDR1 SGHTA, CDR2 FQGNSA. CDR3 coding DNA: TGTGCCAGCAGCCCCCGGACAGGGGCCTACGAGCAGTACTTC. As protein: CASSPRTGAYEQYF.